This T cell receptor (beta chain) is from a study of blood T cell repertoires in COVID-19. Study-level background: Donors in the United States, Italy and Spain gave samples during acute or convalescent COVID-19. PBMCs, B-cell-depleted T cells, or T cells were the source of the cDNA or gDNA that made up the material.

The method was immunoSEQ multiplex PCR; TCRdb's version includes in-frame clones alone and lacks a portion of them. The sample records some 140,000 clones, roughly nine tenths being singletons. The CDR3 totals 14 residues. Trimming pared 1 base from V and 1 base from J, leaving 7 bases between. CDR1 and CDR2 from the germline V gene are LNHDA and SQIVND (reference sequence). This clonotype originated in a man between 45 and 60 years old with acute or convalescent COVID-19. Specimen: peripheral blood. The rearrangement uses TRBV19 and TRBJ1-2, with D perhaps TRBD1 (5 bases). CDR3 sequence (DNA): TGTGCCAGTAGTATAGCAGGGCTTAACTATGGCTACACCTTC. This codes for CASSIAGLNYGYTF.